The 12 T cell receptor beta chains below all came from one sample that was sequenced in a study of blood T cell repertoires in COVID-19. Produced via immunoSEQ multiplex PCR; TCRdb's table is partial and in-frame only. This table has tens of thousands of clones, approximately 90% appearing once. Sequencing input: peripheral blood. Receptors were obtained from a man aged 25 to 40 with acute or convalescent COVID-19.

V and J are TRBV6-5 and TRBJ2-3; TRBD2 aligns across 13 bases. This CDR3 contains 16 residues. CDR1 and CDR2 (germline): MNHEY, SVGAGI. J gave up 5 bases and V 4 bases, and 6 bases lay outside the gene matches. CDR3 residues: CASSSGLAGVGDTQYF. The CDR3 nucleotides are TGTGCCAGCAGTTCCGGACTAGCGGGAGTTGGAGATACGCAGTATTTT.

The V gene is TRBV21-1, the J gene TRBJ2-1; the table's D gene call, TRBD1, was not cross checked with the DNA. TRBV21-1 is recorded as a pseudogene. The CDR3 covers 15 residues. The DNA for the CDR3 is TGTGCCAGCAGCCCCACTGTCCGACAGCTTAGTAGACAGTTCTTC. It encodes CASSPTVRQLSRQFF.

This rearrangement joins TRBV19 to TRBJ2-6, with 10 bases aligning to TRBD1. The V segment lost 4 bases and the J segment 4 bases; nucleotides outside the gene matches: 25. CDR1 and CDR2 from the germline V gene are LNHDA and SQIVND (reference sequence). The CDR3 has 23 residues. CDR3 amino acids: CASSRGLGQGFNSGASGANVLTF. In DNA, the CDR3 is TGTGCCAGTAGTAGGGGGTTGGGACAGGGGTTTAATTCAGGAGCGTCGGGGGCCAACGTCCTGACTTTC.

This clone was observed a few times. The chain has TRBV9 and TRBJ2-1; D is possibly TRBD1 (5 bases). The V gene's germline CDR1 is SGDLS and CDR2 YYNGEE. The CDR3 extends over 17 amino acids. Trimming left V 2 bases short and J 2 bases short, with 17 bases between. The CDR3 spells CASSVDPTARTYNEQFF. DNA for the CDR3: TGTGCCAGCAGCGTCGATCCGACAGCTCGTACCTACAATGAGCAGTTCTTC. Variable domain in full (rest from reference TRBV9 and TRBJ2-1): DSGVTQTPKHLITATGQRVTLRCSPRSGDLSVYWYQQSLDQGLQFLIQYYNGEERAKGNILERFSAQQFPDLHSELNLSSLELGDSALYFCASSVDPTARTYNEQFFGPGTRLTVL.

The gene calls are TRBV2 and TRBJ1-6; a weak D match, TRBD1 (5 bases). Deletions cut 4 bases from V and 7 bases from J, with 11 bases between. Germline loops: CDR1 SNHLY, CDR2 FYNNEI. This CDR3 is built from 14 residues. CDR3 coding DNA: TGTGCCAGCAGTGGGGACTCTGGGAATTCACCCCTCCACTTT. This encodes CASSGDSGNSPLHF.

The chain links TRBV11-2 to TRBJ2-1; TRBD2 aligns across 7 bases. CDR1 and CDR2 (germline): SGHAT, FQNNGV. This CDR3 spans 13 amino acids. J was trimmed by 5 bases and V by 8 bases; bases with no gene match: 6. The CDR3 DNA sequence: TGTGCCAGCTCGGGCGGGGGAAACAATGAGCAGTTCTTC. Residues: CASSGGGNNEQFF.

This chain links TRBV10-2 with TRBJ2-7; D not certain. The CDR3 runs 12 residues. Trimming pared 5 bases from V and 2 bases from J, leaving 7 bases between. Looked up from germline, CDR1 is WSHSY and CDR2 is SAAADI. The CDR3 here is CASSRQTYEQYF. CDR3 in DNA: TGCGCCAGCAGTCGCCAGACCTACGAGCAGTACTTC.

V gene TRBV19 combines with J gene TRBJ2-5; TRBD1 agrees at 7 bases. This CDR3 is 13 amino acids long. Losses at the gene ends were 4 bases for V and 4 bases for J; bases not matched to a gene: 3. CDR1 is LNHDA and CDR2 is SQIVND in the germline V gene (reference sequence). CDR3 sequence: CASSTRDRETQYF. The DNA of the CDR3 is TGTGCCAGTAGTACCCGGGACAGAGAGACCCAGTACTTC.

The chain uses TRBV5-1 and TRBJ2-2, with TRBD2 as a possible D gene (5 bases). Germline CDR1 and CDR2: SGHRS and YFSETQ. V lost 2 bases, J lost 2 bases, and 10 bases lay in between. The CDR3 has 15 amino acids. The CDR3 nucleotides are TGCGCCAGCAGCTTAACGGGATTAAACACCGGGGAGCTGTTTTTT. Translation gives CASSLTGLNTGELFF.

This chain links TRBV7-6 with TRBJ2-5; 11 nucleotides agree with TRBD1. The CDR3 contains 16 residues. The V gene end was trimmed by 10 bases and the J gene end by 2 bases; junction bases not matched to a gene: 12. CDR1 is SGHVS and CDR2 is FNYEAQ in the germline V gene. The CDR3 nucleotides read TGTGCCACCGGACAGGGGGCCCTCGGGGGGCAAGAGACCCAGTACTTC. Encoded protein: CATGQGALGGQETQYF.

The J gene is TRBJ2-1, the V gene TRBV4-2, with a possible D match to TRBD2 (6 bases). In germline, CDR1 is LGHNA, CDR2 YNFKEQ. V was shortened by 5 bases and J by 0 bases, with 11 bases between the two germline ends. The CDR3 is made up of 15 amino acids. Here the CDR3 DNA reads TGTGCCAGCAGCTTGGGACTTGGCTCCTACAATGAGCAGTTCTTC. Translating it yields CASSLGLGSYNEQFF.

V is TRBV5-6 and J is TRBJ2-3; 12 bases are a match to TRBD2. CDR1 SGHDT and CDR2 YYEEEE come from the germline V gene. V was clipped by 1 base and J by 7 bases; unmatched bases: 1. The CDR3 is made up of 14 amino acids. Here the CDR3 reads CASSLTSGRYTQYF. The CDR3 bases are TGTGCCAGCAGCTTGACTAGCGGGAGGTATACGCAGTATTTT.